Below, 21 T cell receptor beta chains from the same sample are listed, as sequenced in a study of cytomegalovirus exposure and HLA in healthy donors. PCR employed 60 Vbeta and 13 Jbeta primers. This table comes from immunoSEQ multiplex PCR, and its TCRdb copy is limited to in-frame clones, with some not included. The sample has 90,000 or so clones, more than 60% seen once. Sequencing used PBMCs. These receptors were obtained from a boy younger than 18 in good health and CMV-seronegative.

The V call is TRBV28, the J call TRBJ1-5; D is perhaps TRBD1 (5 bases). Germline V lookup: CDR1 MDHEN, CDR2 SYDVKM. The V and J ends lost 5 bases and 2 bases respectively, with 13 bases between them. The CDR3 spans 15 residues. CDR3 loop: CASSAIPRGNQPQHF. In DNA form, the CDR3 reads TGTGCCAGCAGTGCGATTCCCAGGGGCAATCAGCCCCAGCATTTT.

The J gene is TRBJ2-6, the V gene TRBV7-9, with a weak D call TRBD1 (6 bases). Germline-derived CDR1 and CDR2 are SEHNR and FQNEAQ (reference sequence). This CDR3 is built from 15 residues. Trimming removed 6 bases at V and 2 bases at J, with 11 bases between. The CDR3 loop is CASSTPGAGANVLTF. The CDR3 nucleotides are TGTGCCAGCAGTACCCCAGGGGCTGGGGCCAACGTCCTGACTTTC.

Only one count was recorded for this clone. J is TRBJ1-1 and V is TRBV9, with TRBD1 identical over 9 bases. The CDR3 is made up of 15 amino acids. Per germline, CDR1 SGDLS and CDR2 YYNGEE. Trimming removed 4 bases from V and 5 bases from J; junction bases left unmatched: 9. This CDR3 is CASSPRGQGGTEAFF. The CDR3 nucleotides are TGTGCCAGCAGCCCGAGGGGACAGGGTGGAACTGAAGCTTTCTTT.

The CDR3 sequence: CASSLGRITEAFF. CDR3 in DNA: TGTGCCAGCAGTCTCGGGAGAATAACTGAAGCTTTCTTT. The gene calls are TRBV6-1 and TRBJ1-1; no definite D call. Trimming took 5 bases from V and 5 from J, leaving 12 bases between them. There are 13 residues in the CDR3. CDR1 MNHNS and CDR2 SASEGT come from the germline V gene.

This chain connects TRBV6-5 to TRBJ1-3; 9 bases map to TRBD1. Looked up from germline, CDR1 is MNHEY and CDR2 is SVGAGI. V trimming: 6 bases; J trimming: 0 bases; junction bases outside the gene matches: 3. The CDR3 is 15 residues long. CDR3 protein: CASRRQGDSGNTIYF. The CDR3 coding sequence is TGTGCCAGCAGACGACAGGGGGACTCTGGAAACACCATATATTTT.

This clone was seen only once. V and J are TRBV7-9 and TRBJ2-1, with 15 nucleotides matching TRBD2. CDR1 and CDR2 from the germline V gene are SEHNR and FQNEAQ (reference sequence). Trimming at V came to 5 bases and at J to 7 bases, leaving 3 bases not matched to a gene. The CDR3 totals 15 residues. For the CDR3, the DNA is TGTGCCAGCAGCCCGGGACTAGCGGGGGGTAATGAGCAGTTCTTC. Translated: CASSPGLAGGNEQFF.

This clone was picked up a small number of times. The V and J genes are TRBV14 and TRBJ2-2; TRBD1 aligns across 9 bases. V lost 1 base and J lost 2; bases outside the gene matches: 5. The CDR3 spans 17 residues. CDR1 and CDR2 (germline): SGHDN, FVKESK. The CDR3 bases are TGTGCCAGCAGCCAAGTGGGACAGGGTATTAACACCGGGGAGCTGTTTTTT. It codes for CASSQVGQGINTGELFF.

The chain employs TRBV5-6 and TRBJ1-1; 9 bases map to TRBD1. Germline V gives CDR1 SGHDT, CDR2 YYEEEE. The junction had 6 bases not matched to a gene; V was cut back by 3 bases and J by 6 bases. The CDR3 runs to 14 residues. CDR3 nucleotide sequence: TGTGCCAGCAGCTACAGGGGGCATAGTCCTGAAGCTTTCTTT. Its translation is CASSYRGHSPEAFF. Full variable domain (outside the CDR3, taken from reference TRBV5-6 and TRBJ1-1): DAGVTQSPTHLIKTRGQQVTLRCSPKSGHDTVSWYQQALGQGPQFIFQYYEEEERQRGNFPDRFSGHQFPNYSSELNVNALLLGDSALYLCASSYRGHSPEAFFGQGTRLTVV.

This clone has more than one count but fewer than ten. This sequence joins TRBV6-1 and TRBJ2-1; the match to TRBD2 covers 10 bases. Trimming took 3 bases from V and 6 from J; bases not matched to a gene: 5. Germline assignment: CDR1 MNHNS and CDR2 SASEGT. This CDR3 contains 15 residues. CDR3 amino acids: CASSDERGGPNEQFF. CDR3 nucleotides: TGTGCCAGCAGTGATGAGCGGGGGGGCCCCAATGAGCAGTTCTTC.

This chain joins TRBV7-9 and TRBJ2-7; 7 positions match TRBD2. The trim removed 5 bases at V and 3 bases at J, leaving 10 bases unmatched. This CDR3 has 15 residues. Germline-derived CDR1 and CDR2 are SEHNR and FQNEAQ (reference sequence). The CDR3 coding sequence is TGTGCCAGCAGCCCTTCCGCTAGCGGAGTCTACGAGCAGTACTTC. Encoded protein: CASSPSASGVYEQYF.

The CDR3 loop reads CAWSVGLAGGRGTGELFF. The CDR3, as DNA: TGTGCCTGGAGTGTGGGACTAGCGGGGGGGCGGGGGACCGGGGAGCTGTTTTTT. The chain couples TRBV30 to TRBJ2-2; 16 bases align to TRBD2. CDR3 length equals 18 residues. Trimming took 0 bases from V and 5 from J; bases not matched to a gene: 6. CDR1 and CDR2 (germline): GTSNPN, SVGIG (reference sequence).

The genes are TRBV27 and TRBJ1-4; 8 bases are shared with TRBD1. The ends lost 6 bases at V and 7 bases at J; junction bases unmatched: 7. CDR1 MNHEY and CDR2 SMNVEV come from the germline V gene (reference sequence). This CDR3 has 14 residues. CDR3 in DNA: TGTGCCAGCAGCCTGACAGGGGTGGGTGAAAAACTGTTTTTT. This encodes CASSLTGVGEKLFF.

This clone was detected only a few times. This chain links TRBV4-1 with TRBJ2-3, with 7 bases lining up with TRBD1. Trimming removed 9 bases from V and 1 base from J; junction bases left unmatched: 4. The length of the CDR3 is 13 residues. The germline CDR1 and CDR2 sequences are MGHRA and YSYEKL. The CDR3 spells CASSGQRTDTQYF. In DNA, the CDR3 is TGCGCCAGTTCGGGACAGCGCACAGATACGCAGTATTTT.

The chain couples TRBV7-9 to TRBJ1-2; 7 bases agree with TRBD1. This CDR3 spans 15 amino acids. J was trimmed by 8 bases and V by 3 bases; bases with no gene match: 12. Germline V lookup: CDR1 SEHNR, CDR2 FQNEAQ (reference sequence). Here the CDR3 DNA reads TGTGCCAGCAGCTTTAGCGGAGGGACAGCAAAAGGCTACACCTTC. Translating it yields CASSFSGGTAKGYTF.

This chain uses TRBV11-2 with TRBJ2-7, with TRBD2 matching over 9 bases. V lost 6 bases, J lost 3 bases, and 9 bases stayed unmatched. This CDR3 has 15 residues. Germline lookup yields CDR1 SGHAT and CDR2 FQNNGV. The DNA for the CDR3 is TGTGCCAGCAGTCCTCGACTAGCGGTAAGCTACGAGCAGTACTTC. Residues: CASSPRLAVSYEQYF. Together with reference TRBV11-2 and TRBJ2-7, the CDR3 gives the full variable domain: EAGVAQSPRYKIIEKRQSVAFWCNPISGHATLYWYQQILGQGPKLLIQFQNNGVVDDSQLPKDRFSAERLKGVDSTLKIQPAKLEDSAVYLCASSPRLAVSYEQYFGPGTRLTVT.

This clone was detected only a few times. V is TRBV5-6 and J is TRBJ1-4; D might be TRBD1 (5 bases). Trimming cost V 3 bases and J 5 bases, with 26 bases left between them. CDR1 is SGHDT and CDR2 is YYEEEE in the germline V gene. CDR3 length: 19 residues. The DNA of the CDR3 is TGTGCCAGCAGCTCCGAATACCGCAGGGTTTCGCGGGAGAATGAAAAACTGTTTTTT. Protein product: CASSSEYRRVSRENEKLFF. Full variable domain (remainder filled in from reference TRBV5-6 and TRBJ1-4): DAGVTQSPTHLIKTRGQQVTLRCSPKSGHDTVSWYQQALGQGPQFIFQYYEEEERQRGNFPDRFSGHQFPNYSSELNVNALLLGDSALYLCASSSEYRRVSRENEKLFFGSGTQLSVL.

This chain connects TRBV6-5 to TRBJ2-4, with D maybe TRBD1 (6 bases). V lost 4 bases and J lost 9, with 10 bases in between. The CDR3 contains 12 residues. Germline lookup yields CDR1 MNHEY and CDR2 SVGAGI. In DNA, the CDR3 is TGTGCCAGCAGTTCCGGACAGAGCATTCAGTACTTC. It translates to CASSSGQSIQYF.

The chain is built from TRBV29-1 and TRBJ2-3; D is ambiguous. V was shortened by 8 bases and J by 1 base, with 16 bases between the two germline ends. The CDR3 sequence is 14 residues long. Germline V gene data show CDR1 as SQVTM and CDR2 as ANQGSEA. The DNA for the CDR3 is TGCAGCTCCAGTGGGCCCTGGGGCACAGATACGCAGTATTTT. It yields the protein CSSSGPWGTDTQYF.

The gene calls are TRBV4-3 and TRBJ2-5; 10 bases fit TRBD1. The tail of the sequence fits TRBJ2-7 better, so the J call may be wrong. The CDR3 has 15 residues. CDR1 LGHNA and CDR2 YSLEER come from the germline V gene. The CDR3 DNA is TGCGCCAGCAGCCAAAGACAGGGGGCGGCCTACGAGCAGTACTTC. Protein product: CASSQRQGAAYEQYF.

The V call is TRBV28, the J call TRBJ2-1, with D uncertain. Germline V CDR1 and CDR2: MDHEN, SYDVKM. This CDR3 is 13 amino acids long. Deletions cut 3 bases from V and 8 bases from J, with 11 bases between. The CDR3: CASSFGGLDEQFF. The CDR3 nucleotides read TGTGCCAGCAGTTTTGGCGGCTTAGATGAGCAGTTCTTC.

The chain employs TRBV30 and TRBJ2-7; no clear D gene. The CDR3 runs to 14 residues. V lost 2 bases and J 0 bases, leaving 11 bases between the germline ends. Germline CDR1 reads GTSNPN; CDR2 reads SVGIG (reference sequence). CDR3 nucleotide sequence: TGTGCCTGGAGTCCCGGATCTAGCTCCTACGAGCAGTACTTC. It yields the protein CAWSPGSSSYEQYF.